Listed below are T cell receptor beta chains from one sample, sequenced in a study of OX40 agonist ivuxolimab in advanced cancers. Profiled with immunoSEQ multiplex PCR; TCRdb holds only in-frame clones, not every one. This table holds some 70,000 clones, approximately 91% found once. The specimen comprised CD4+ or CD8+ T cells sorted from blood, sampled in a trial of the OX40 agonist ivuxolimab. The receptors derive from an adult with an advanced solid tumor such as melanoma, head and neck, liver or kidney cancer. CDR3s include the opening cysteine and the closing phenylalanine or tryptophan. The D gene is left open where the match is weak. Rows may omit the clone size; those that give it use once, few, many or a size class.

CASSPSPRLAGGLETQYF,TGTGCCAGCAGCCCAAGCCCCCGACTAGCGGGAGGGTTAGAGACCCAGTACTTC,-,TRBD2,TRBJ2-5,TRBV11-2
CASSLALAELSYNEQFF,TGCGCCAGCAGCTTGGCTCTAGCCGAACTCTCCTACAATGAGCAGTTCTTC,-,-,TRBJ2-1,TRBV5-1
CASSPFLGGANSGTEAFF,TGTGCCAGCAGTCCCTTTCTGGGTGGGGCTAATTCGGGGACTGAAGCTTTCTTT,-,-,TRBJ1-1,TRBV27
CASSILAGDPDTQYF,TGCGCCAGCAGCATCTTAGCGGGAGACCCAGATACGCAGTATTTT,once,TRBD2,TRBJ2-3,TRBV5-1
CASSFGQTQETQYF,TGTGCCAGCAGTTTCGGACAGACTCAAGAGACCCAGTACTTC,-,-,TRBJ2-5,TRBV6-5
CASRPGQGVTNYGYTF,TGTGCCAGCCGGCCGGGACAGGGGGTTACTAACTATGGCTACACCTTC,-,TRBD1,TRBJ1-2,TRBV27
CASSLTYTPSGTHDEQFF,TGTGCCAGCAGTTTGACTTATACACCTAGCGGGACGCACGATGAGCAGTTCTTC,few,TRBD2,TRBJ2-1,TRBV27
CASRASGQRNTEAFF,TGTGCCAGCAGAGCCTCCGGACAAAGGAACACTGAAGCTTTCTTT,-,-,TRBJ1-1,TRBV2
CASSSGGGRGGYTF,TGTGCCAGCAGTTCCGGGGGAGGGCGTGGTGGCTACACCTTC,few,-,TRBJ1-2,TRBV27
CASGVLAGNTIYF,TGTGCCAGTGGTGTTCTGGCTGGAAACACCATATATTTT,-,-,TRBJ1-3,TRBV2
CASSVTGTVNTGELFF,TGTGCCAGCAGCGTAACCGGGACGGTGAACACCGGGGAGCTGTTTTTT,once,-,TRBJ2-2,TRBV7-3
CASSLLAQSSYNEQFF,TGTGCCAGCAGCTTGCTCGCGCAAAGCTCCTACAATGAGCAGTTCTTC,-,-,TRBJ2-1,TRBV5-4